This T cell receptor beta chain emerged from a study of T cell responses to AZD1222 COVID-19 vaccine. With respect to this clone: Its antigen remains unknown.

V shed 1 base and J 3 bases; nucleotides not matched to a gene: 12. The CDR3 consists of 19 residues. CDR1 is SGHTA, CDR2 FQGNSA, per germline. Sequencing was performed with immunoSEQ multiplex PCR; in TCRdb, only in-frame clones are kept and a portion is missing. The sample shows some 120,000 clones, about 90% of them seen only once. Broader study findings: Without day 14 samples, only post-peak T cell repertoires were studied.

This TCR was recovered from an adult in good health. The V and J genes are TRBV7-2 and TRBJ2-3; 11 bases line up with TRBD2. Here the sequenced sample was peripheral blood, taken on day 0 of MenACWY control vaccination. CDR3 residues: CASSLGSGSSGGPTDTQYF. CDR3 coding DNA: TGTGCCAGCAGCTTAGGTTCTGGCTCTAGCGGGGGGCCAACAGATACGCAGTATTTT.